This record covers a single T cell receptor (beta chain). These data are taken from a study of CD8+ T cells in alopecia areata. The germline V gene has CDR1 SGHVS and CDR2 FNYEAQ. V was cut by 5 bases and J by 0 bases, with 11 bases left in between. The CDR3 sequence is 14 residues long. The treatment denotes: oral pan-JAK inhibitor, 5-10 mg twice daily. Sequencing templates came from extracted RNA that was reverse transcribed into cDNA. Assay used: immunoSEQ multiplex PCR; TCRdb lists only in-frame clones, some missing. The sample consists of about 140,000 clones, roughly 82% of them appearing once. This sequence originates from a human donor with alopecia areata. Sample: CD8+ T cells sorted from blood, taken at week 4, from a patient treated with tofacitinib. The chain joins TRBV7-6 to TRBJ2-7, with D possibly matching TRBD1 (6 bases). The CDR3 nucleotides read TGTGCCAGCAGCCCCCGGGACAACTCCTACGAGCAGTACTTC. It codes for CASSPRDNSYEQYF.